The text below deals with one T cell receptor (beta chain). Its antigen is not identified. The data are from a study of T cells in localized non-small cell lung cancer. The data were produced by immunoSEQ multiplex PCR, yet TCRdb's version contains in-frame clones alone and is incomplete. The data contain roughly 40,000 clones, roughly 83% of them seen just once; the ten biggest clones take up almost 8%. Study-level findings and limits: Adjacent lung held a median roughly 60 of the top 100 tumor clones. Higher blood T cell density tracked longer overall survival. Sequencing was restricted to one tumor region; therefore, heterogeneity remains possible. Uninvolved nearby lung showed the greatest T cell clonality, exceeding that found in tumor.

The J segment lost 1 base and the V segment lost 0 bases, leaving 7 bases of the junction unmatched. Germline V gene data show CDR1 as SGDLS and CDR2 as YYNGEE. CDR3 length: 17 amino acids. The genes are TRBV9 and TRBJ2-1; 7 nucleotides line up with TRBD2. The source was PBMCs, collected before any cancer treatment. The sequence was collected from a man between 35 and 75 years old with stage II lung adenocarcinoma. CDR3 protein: CASSVDGGSSSYNEQFF. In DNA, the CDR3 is TGTGCCAGCAGCGTAGACGGGGGGAGTTCTTCCTACAATGAGCAGTTCTTC.